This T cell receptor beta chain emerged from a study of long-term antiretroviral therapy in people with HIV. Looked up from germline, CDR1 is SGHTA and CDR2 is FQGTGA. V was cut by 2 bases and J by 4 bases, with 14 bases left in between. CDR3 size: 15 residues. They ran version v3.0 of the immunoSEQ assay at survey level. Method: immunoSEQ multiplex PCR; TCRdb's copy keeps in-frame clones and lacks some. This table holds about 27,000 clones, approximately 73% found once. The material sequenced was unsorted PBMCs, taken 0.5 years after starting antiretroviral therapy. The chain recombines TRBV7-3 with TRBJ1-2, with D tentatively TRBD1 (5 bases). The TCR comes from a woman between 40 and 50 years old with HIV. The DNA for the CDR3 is TGTGCCAGCAGCTTAGGTAACCGGGACGGCTATGGCTACACCTTC. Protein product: CASSLGNRDGYGYTF. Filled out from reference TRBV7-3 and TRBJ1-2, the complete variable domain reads GAGVSQTPSNKVTEKGKYVELRCDPISGHTALYWYRQSLGQGPEFLIYFQGTGAADDSGLPNDRFFAVRPEGSVSTLKIQRTERGDSAVYLCASSLGNRDGYGYTFGSGTRLTVV.